This T cell receptor beta chain was captured by sequencing in a study of identical twins. Study-wide points: The same donors were not followed; conclusions instead depended on cross-sectional statistical analysis.

A universal primer site came from template switching; cDNA carried unique molecular identifiers. TCRdb processed the 5' RACE reads anew with MiXCR; each CDR3 protein has one entry. The data contain around 200,000 distinct CDR3 sequences, roughly a tenth of them singletons. This clonotype was counted at least ten times. Its antigen is undetermined. Germline lookup yields CDR1 LGHDT and CDR2 YNNKEL (reference sequence). V lost 7 bases to trimming and J lost 6 bases; unmatched junction nucleotides: 11. This CDR3 has 14 residues. This TCR derives from a woman aged 18-30 years in good health. Sequencing used memory (CD45RO+) T cells sorted from blood. The V call is TRBV3-1, the J call TRBJ1-1, with TRBD1 matching 7 bases. CDR3 region: CASTPPTGTAEAFF. CDR3 nucleotides: TGTGCCAGCACCCCCCCGACAGGGACGGCTGAAGCTTTCTTT. The full variable domain, rest sourced from reference TRBV3-1 and TRBJ1-1, is DTAVSQTPKYLVTQMGNDKSIKCEQNLGHDTMYWYKQDSKKFLKIMFSYNNKELIINETVPNRFSPKSPDKAHLNLHINSLELGDSAVYFCASTPPTGTAEAFFGQGTRLTVV.